The sequence of this T cell receptor (beta chain) was determined in a study of post-analysis software for immune sequencing data. Study-level findings and limits: Roughly 5 TRBV segments, TRBV5-6, TRBV5-1 and TRBV20-1 among them, were found more frequent in patients than controls. Versus controls, multiple sclerosis patients showed significantly lower diversity (normalized Chao1).

Remarks on this clonotype: The antigen remains undetermined.

V was pared by 2 bases and J by 1 base, with 5 bases of the junction left unmatched. CDR1 and CDR2 from the germline V gene are KGHSH and LQKENI. There are 17 residues in the CDR3. Libraries were made from TCR beta cDNA, and they carried unique molecular identifiers. Using its own MiXCR run on the PCR reads, TCRdb lists one record per CDR3 protein. Among roughly 650,000 distinct CDR3 sequences listed, approximately 60% were seen once. The sequenced sample was blood. The receptor was derived from a girl aged 2-10 years with multiple sclerosis. The rearrangement uses TRBV18 and TRBJ2-3, with TRBD2 matching over 11 bases. CDR3 in DNA: TGTGCCAGCTCACCAGGGACTAGCGGTCTAGGCACAGATACGCAGTATTTT. This codes for CASSPGTSGLGTDTQYF.